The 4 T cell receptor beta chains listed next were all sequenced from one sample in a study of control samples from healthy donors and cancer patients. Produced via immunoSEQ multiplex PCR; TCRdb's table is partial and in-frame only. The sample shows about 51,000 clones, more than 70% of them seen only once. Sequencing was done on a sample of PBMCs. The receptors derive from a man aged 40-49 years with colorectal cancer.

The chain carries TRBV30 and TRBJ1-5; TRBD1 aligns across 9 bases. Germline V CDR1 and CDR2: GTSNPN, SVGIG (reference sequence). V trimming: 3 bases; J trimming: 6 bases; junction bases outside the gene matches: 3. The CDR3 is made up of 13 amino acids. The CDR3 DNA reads TGTGCCTGGAGGACAGGGGGAAGTCAGCCCCAGCATTTT. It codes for CAWRTGGSQPQHF.

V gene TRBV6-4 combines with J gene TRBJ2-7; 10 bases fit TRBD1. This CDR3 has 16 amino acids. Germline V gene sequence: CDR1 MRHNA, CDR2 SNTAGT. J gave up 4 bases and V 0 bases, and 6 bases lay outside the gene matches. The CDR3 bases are TGTGCCAGCAGTGACTCTAGCGGACAGGGGGGTTACGAGCAGTACTTC. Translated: CASSDSSGQGGYEQYF.

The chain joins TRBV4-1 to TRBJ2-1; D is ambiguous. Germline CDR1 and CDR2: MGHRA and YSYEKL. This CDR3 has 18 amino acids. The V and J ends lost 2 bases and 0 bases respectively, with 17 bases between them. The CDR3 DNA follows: TGCGCCAGCAGCCAATCGATTCCGGTCACGGACTCCTACAATGAGCAGTTCTTC. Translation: CASSQSIPVTDSYNEQFF.

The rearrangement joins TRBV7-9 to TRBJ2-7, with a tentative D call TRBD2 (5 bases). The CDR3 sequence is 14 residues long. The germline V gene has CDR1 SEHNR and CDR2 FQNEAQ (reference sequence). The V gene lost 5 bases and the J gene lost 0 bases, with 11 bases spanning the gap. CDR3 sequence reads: CASSPLDISYEQYF. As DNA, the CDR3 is TGTGCCAGCAGCCCACTAGATATCTCCTACGAGCAGTACTTC.